The subject of this entry is one T cell receptor beta chain. Its antigen is still unknown. CDR3 regions of TCR beta were amplified from RNA transcripts. HTBI-primed RT-PCR formed the first round, and a multiplex PCR formed the second. TCRdb re-derived calls from the multiplex PCR reads in MiXCR, one entry per CDR3 protein. The sample lists about 550,000 distinct CDR3 sequences, approximately 37% occurring once. Participants with hyperthyroidism, aged 18 to 65, were newly diagnosed with under 2 months' duration. This sample stems from a study of Graves' ophthalmopathy and Graves' hyperthyroidism. Turning to the study itself: Stable hyperthyroidism was defined by absence of ophthalmopathy within 18 months of follow-up. Study results and limitations: Also, most clonotypes expanded in the thyroid above 0.001 frequency appeared in blood. Ophthalmopathy progression predictions by the model showed around 72% specificity and roughly 70% sensitivity.

The germline V gene encodes CDR1 DFQATT and CDR2 SNEGSKA (reference sequence). J lost 4 bases, V lost 4 bases, and 4 bases had no gene match. The CDR3 runs to 13 residues. This receptor was obtained from an adult man with Graves' hyperthyroidism. The chain uses TRBV20-1 and TRBJ1-2; 9 bases map to TRBD1. Sequencing used peripheral blood or thyroid tissue (not recorded which). CDR3 nucleotides: TGCAGTGCTAACGACAGGGGGAGCTATGGCTACACCTTC. This codes for CSANDRGSYGYTF.